The TCR beta chain under discussion was sequenced for a study of T cell responses to AZD1222 COVID-19 vaccine. Study-wide findings and caveats: The CD4 TCRs associated with vaccination extended across spike and predominated at 160-218 and 743-854.

TCRdb keeps only in-frame clones here, not all; method: immunoSEQ multiplex PCR. The sample lists just over 80,000 clones; 75% to 90% were seen once. The CDR3 loop spans 15 amino acids. Trimming took 4 bases from V and 3 from J, leaving 15 bases between them. Per germline, CDR1 LGHDT and CDR2 YNNKEL (reference sequence). Comment on this clone: Its antigen is currently unknown.

Sequenced material: peripheral blood, taken on day 0 of AZD1222 vaccination. The receptor's source is an adult in good health. The rearrangement uses TRBV3-1 (or the pseudogene TRBV3-2) and TRBJ1-2, with D possibly TRBD1 on 5 matching bases. This CDR3 reads CASSRGHSGDYGYTF. CDR3 bases: TGTGCCAGCAGCCGGGGCCACTCCGGGGACTATGGCTACACCTTC.